Shown below are 4 T cell receptor beta chains from a single sample sequenced in a study of radiation and T cells in renal cell carcinoma. The table came from immunoSEQ multiplex PCR; TCRdb's copy has only in-frame clones and leaves some out. The sample carries about 60,000 clones, around 80% recorded once. Time point described: blood 2 weeks post-SBRT. The treatment is: 15 Gy SBRT to primary tumor, nephrectomy 4 weeks later. The source material was blood, sampled from a patient whose treatment included radiotherapy and nephrectomy. Receptor source: a man in his sixties with renal cell carcinoma.

CDR3 amino acids: CASSDDTAQETQYF. For the CDR3, the DNA is TGCGCCAGCAGTGATGACACGGCCCAAGAGACCCAGTACTTC. V usage is TRBV10-1 and J usage is TRBJ2-5, with D unresolved. V was trimmed by 3 bases and J by 1 base, leaving 9 bases between them. Germline-derived CDR1 and CDR2 are WNHNN and SYGVQD (reference sequence). The CDR3 extends over 14 amino acids.

In this sample, this clone turned up once. The rearrangement links TRBV19 to TRBJ2-3; a possible D gene is TRBD1 (6 bases). CDR3 length: 15 amino acids. Trimming pared 6 bases from V and 5 bases from J, leaving 18 bases between. In germline, CDR1 is LNHDA, CDR2 SQIVND (reference sequence). CDR3 DNA: TGTGCCAGTAGGGAGACAGGCTCAAAAGGAGATACGCAGTATTTT. The encoded protein is CASRETGSKGDTQYF.

The V call is TRBV7-9, the J call TRBJ1-1; TRBD1 matches at 9 bases. V gave up 1 base and J gave up 0 bases; unmatched junction bases: 0. Germline values: CDR1 SEHNR, CDR2 FQNEAQ (reference sequence). This CDR3 spans 15 amino acids. CDR3 loop: CASSLGTGVNTEAFF. CDR3 coding DNA: TGTGCCAGCAGCTTAGGGACAGGGGTGAACACTGAAGCTTTCTTT.

This clone showed up just once. The chain carries TRBV10-3 and TRBJ2-7; D possibly matches TRBD1 or TRBD2 (6 bases each). Germline V gene lookup returns CDR1 ENHRY and CDR2 SYGVKD. Trimming cost V 2 bases and J 3 bases, with 11 bases left between them. The CDR3 sequence is 14 residues long. CDR3 nucleotide sequence: TGTGCCATCAGTGAGGTACAGGGAGGCTACGAGCAGTACTTC. Translating it yields CAISEVQGGYEQYF.